The sequence of this TCR beta chain was determined in a study of blood T cell repertoires in COVID-19. Whole-study context: Samples came from the United States, Italy and Spain, spanning acute and convalescent COVID-19.

Original analysis: Reference gene primer amplification gave nucleated cell count estimates. Clones were sequenced by immunoSEQ multiplex PCR, and TCRdb holds only the in-frame ones, with some missing. For V, J and clone size, that table is used; D and trimming come from the DNA. The sample comprises 25,000 to 35,000 clones, 85% to 95% of which are singletons, and roughly 13% rests with the top ten. V lost 4 bases, J lost 2 bases, and 17 bases lay in between. This CDR3 comprises 16 residues. Germline V CDR1 and CDR2: SGHNT, YYREEE (reference sequence). This clone appeared once. Sequences were obtained from peripheral blood. This TCR derives from a human donor in a cohort sampled during active COVID-19. The chain joins TRBV5-4 to TRBJ2-3; maybe TRBD2 (6 bases). The CDR3 loop reads CASSGYITGDTDTQYF. For the CDR3, the DNA is TGTGCCAGCAGCGGGTACATAACGGGGGACACAGATACGCAGTATTTT. Looking up the rest from reference TRBV5-4 and TRBJ2-3 gives the full variable domain: ETGVTQSPTHLIKTRGQQVTLRCSSQSGHNTVSWYQQALGQGPQFIFQYYREEENGRGNFPPRFSGLQFPNYSSELNVNALELDDSALYLCASSGYITGDTDTQYFGPGTRLTVL.